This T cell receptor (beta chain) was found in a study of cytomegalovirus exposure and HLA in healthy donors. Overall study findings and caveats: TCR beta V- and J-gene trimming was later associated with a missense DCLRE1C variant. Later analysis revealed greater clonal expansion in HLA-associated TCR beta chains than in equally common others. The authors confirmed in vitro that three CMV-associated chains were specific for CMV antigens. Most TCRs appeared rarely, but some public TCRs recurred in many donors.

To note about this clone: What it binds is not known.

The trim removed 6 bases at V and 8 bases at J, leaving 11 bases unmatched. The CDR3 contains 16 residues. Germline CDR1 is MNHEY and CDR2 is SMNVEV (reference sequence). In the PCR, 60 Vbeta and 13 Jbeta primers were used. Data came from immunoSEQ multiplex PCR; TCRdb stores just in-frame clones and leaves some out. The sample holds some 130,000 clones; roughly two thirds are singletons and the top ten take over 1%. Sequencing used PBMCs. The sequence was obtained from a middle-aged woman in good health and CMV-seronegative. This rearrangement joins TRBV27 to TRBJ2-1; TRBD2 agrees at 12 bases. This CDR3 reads CASRPKTSGSVDEQFF. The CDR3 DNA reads TGTGCCAGCAGACCCAAGACTAGCGGGAGTGTAGATGAGCAGTTCTTC.